The 17 T cell receptor beta chains given below trace back to one sample, sequenced in a study of blood T cell repertoires in COVID-19. Repertoires were generated with immunoSEQ multiplex PCR, while TCRdb's copy carries only in-frame clones and drops some. Altogether roughly 200,000 clones are present, 80% to 85% being singletons, with the ten largest covering more than 9%. The sample was peripheral blood. Receptor source: a woman of 80 years or more with COVID-19, enrolled during active disease.

In DNA, the CDR3 is TGCGCCAGCAGCTCAACCCTAGGAAACACCATATATTTT. It yields the protein CASSSTLGNTIYF. The chain couples TRBV5-1 to TRBJ1-3; no definite D call. The V gene lost 3 bases and the J gene lost 4 bases, with 8 bases spanning the gap. The germline V gene encodes CDR1 SGHRS and CDR2 YFSETQ. This CDR3 is built from 13 residues.

V usage is TRBV7-8 and J usage is TRBJ1-6; 7 positions agree with TRBD1. J lost 10 bases, V lost 5 bases, and 8 bases had no gene match. The CDR3 is made up of 14 amino acids. Germline V CDR1 and CDR2: SGHVS, FQNEAQ. The CDR3 is CASSPRDSTSPLHF. CDR3 coding DNA: TGTGCCAGCAGCCCCCGGGACAGTACATCACCCCTCCACTTT. The complete variable domain, with remaining parts taken from reference TRBV7-8 and TRBJ1-6, reads GAGVSQSPRYKVAKRGQDVALRCDPISGHVSLFWYQQALGQGPEFLTYFQNEAQLDKSGLPSDRFFAERPEGSVSTLKIQRTQQEDSAVYLCASSPRDSTSPLHFGNGTRLTVT.

V gene TRBV18 combines with J gene TRBJ1-1; no firm D call. Deletions cut 4 bases from V and 2 bases from J, with 8 bases between. CDR3 length: 13 amino acids. CDR1 and CDR2 from the germline V gene are KGHSH and LQKENI. CDR3 amino acids: CASSRERNTEAFF. CDR3 nucleotide sequence: TGTGCCAGCTCACGGGAGAGAAACACTGAAGCTTTCTTT.

The chain carries TRBV6-5 and TRBJ2-7; 10 nucleotides agree with TRBD1. Germline values: CDR1 MNHEY, CDR2 SVGAGI. CDR3 size: 14 residues. Trimming at V came to 7 bases and at J to 3 bases, leaving 6 bases not matched to a gene. CDR3 bases: TGTGCCAGCAACCTAGGACAGGGGGGCTACGAGCAGTACGTC. Its protein product is CASNLGQGGYEQYV.

The rearrangement joins TRBV5-1 to TRBJ2-6; 8 nucleotides align to TRBD2. J lost 0 bases, V lost 1 base, and 3 bases had no gene match. The CDR3 spans 17 residues. In germline, CDR1 is SGHRS, CDR2 YFSETQ. The CDR3 is CASSLQAGVSGANVLTF. CDR3 bases: TGCGCCAGCAGCTTGCAAGCGGGGGTCTCTGGGGCCAACGTCCTGACTTTC.

This chain connects TRBV7-9 to TRBJ1-4; tentatively, D is TRBD1 (5 bases). The CDR3 runs to 15 residues. Per the germline V gene, CDR1 is SEHNR and CDR2 is FQNEAQ (reference sequence). Deletions cut 3 bases from V and 3 bases from J, with 11 bases between. CDR3 region: CASSFQTVPNEKLFF. Here the CDR3 DNA reads TGTGCCAGCAGCTTTCAGACAGTCCCTAATGAAAAACTGTTTTTT. The full variable domain, in which reference TRBV7-9 and TRBJ1-4 provide the parts outside the CDR3, is DTGVSQNPRHKITKRGQNVTFRCDPISEHNRLYWYRQTLGQGPEFLTYFQNEAQLEKSRLLSDRFSAERPKGSFSTLEIQRTEQGDSAMYLCASSFQTVPNEKLFFGSGTQLSVL.

The CDR3, as DNA: TGTGCCAGCAGTTGGCGGGCTGGGCAGCCCCAGCATTTT. This gives the protein CASSWRAGQPQHF. This rearrangement joins TRBV12-3 or TRBV12-4 to TRBJ1-5; D remains unclear. This CDR3 has 13 amino acids. Trimming took off 4 bases at V and 7 bases at J, with 11 bases between the two ends.

The J gene is TRBJ2-4, the V gene TRBV6-2 or TRBV6-3, with a possible D match to TRBD1 (6 bases). This CDR3 has 15 amino acids. V was trimmed by 2 bases and J by 1 base, leaving 9 bases between them. The germline gives CDR1 MNHEY, CDR2 SVGEGT. The CDR3 DNA follows: TGTGCCAGCAGTTACAGCGACAGGGCCAAAAACATTCAGTACTTC. Its protein product is CASSYSDRAKNIQYF.

The V call is TRBV6-2 or TRBV6-3, the J call TRBJ1-2, with a weak D call TRBD1 (5 bases). V dropped 6 bases and J dropped 8 bases, with 19 bases sitting between them. There are 14 residues in the CDR3. Germline assignment: CDR1 MNHEY and CDR2 SVGEGT. The CDR3 coding sequence is TGTGCCAGCAGGCCTGGCGGGGCGGGGCGCGGCTACACCTTC. It yields the protein CASRPGGAGRGYTF.

Here the CDR3 reads CASSRQGGNIQYF. CDR3 DNA: TGTGCCAGCAGCAGACAGGGGGGAAACATTCAGTACTTC. This rearrangement joins TRBV7-3 to TRBJ2-4; 9 bases match TRBD1. Germline loops: CDR1 SGHTA, CDR2 FQGTGA. The V and J ends lost 5 bases and 6 bases, in that order; junction bases with no gene match: 2. This CDR3 has 13 amino acids.

The chain is built from TRBV30 and TRBJ2-3; 9 bases align to TRBD2. Losses at the gene ends were 4 bases for V and 4 bases for J; bases not matched to a gene: 3. Germline assignment: CDR1 GTSNPN and CDR2 SVGIG (reference sequence). The CDR3 loop spans 13 amino acids. The CDR3 coding sequence is TGTGCCTGGACTAGCGGGGCTGCAGATACGCAGTATTTT. The encoded protein is CAWTSGAADTQYF.

This clone was detected once. This chain connects TRBV7-9 to TRBJ2-2; D not resolved. Germline loops: CDR1 SEHNR, CDR2 FQNEAQ (reference sequence). Trimming took off 3 bases at V and 0 bases at J, with 11 bases between the two ends. This CDR3 has 16 residues. The CDR3 DNA sequence: TGTGCCAGCAGCTTCGCCAGCGCCGCGAACACCGGGGAGCTGTTTTTT. Its protein product is CASSFASAANTGELFF.

The chain carries TRBV30 and TRBJ1-2; a weak D match, TRBD1 (6 bases). Germline loops: CDR1 GTSNPN, CDR2 SVGIG (reference sequence). The CDR3 has 12 amino acids. V dropped 2 bases and J dropped 2 bases, with 6 bases sitting between them. The CDR3 region is CAWSTGNYGYTF. The CDR3, as DNA: TGTGCCTGGAGTACAGGGAACTATGGCTACACCTTC.

CDR3 DNA: TGCGCCAGCAGCGGGGGCGCTAGCGGGGGAGGGGATACGCAGTATTTT. Translated: CASSGGASGGGDTQYF. V gene TRBV5-1 combines with J gene TRBJ2-3; TRBD2 agrees at 10 bases. CDR1 and CDR2 from the germline V gene are SGHRS and YFSETQ. This CDR3 region has 16 residues. V gave up 4 bases and J gave up 6 bases; unmatched junction bases: 11.

The rearrangement joins TRBV3-1 (or the pseudogene TRBV3-2) to TRBJ1-1; 9 bases are a match to TRBD1. The CDR3 is 14 residues long. V was clipped by 8 bases and J by 0 bases; unmatched bases: 4. Looked up from germline, CDR1 is LGHDT and CDR2 is YNNKEL (reference sequence). The DNA for the CDR3 is TGTGCCAGCTCCAACAGGGGGCTGAACACTGAAGCTTTCTTT. Translated, it gives CASSNRGLNTEAFF.

CDR3 coding DNA: TGTGCCAGCTTAGCGGAGATCCAAGAGACCCAGTACTTC. As protein: CASLAEIQETQYF. V usage is TRBV2 and J usage is TRBJ2-5, with D tentatively TRBD2 (6 bases). V shed 8 bases and J shed 1 base, with 11 bases lying between them. The CDR3 loop spans 13 amino acids. CDR1 is SNHLY, CDR2 FYNNEI, per germline.

V gene TRBV2 combines with J gene TRBJ2-1; 8 nucleotides agree with TRBD2. J lost 5 bases, V lost 6 bases, and 12 bases had no gene match. The CDR3 consists of 16 residues. The germline V gene encodes CDR1 SNHLY and CDR2 FYNNEI. The CDR3 DNA reads as TGTGCCAGCAGGGGGCCCGTAGCGGGGCCACACAATGAGCAGTTCTTC. This codes for CASRGPVAGPHNEQFF.